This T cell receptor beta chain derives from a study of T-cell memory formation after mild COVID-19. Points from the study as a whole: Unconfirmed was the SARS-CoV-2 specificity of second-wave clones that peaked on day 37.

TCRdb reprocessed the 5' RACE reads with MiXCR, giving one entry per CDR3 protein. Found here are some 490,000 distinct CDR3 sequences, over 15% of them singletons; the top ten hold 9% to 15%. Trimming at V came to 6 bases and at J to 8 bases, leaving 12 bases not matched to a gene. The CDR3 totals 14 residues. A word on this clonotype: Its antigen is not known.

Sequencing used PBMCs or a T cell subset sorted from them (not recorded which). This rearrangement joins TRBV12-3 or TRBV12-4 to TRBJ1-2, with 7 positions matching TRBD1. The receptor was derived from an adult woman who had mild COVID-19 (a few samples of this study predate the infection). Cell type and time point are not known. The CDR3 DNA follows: TGTGCCAGCAGCTTAAACCGGAGGGGGCTAGGCTACACCTTC. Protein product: CASSLNRRGLGYTF.